These 12 T cell receptor beta chains were sequenced from one sample in a study of T-cell memory formation after mild COVID-19. Using its own MiXCR run on the 5' RACE reads, TCRdb lists one record per CDR3 protein. The sample contains some 350,000 distinct CDR3 sequences, less than 20% of which appear only once. The sequencing input was PBMCs or a T cell subset sorted from them (not recorded which). These TCRs come from a man aged 18 to 29 who had mild COVID-19 (a few samples of this study predate the infection). Cell type and time point are not known.

This clonotype was seen only a few times. The rearrangement uses TRBV12-3 or TRBV12-4 and TRBJ2-3; a weak D match, TRBD2 (5 bases). CDR3 length: 15 residues. Trimming cost V 8 bases and J 2 bases, with 17 bases left between them. For the CDR3, the DNA is TGTGCCAGCGGCGGAGGCCGCCGCCCCACAGATACGCAGTATTTT. Its translation: CASGGGRRPTDTQYF.

J is TRBJ1-2 and V is TRBV4-1; D uncertain. From germline, CDR1 is MGHRA and CDR2 YSYEKL. CDR3 length equals 16 residues. V was shortened by 0 bases and J by 2 bases, with 13 bases between the two germline ends. DNA of the CDR3: TGCGCCAGCAGCCAAGATCGAGGACGGGAGAACTATGGCTACACCTTC. Protein sequence: CASSQDRGRENYGYTF.

In this sample, this clonotype turned up a few times. The genes are TRBV11-2 and TRBJ2-1; TRBD2 aligns across 11 bases. V dropped 5 bases and J dropped 10; count of bases not matched to a gene: 4. Germline values: CDR1 SGHAT, CDR2 FQNNGV. The CDR3 length is 13 residues. CDR3 loop: CASSPRLAGEQFF. The CDR3 bases are TGTGCCAGCAGCCCCCGACTAGCGGGGGAGCAGTTCTTC.

The rearrangement joins TRBV6-5 to TRBJ2-7, with 7 bases matching TRBD1. This CDR3 spans 14 amino acids. Germline V gene data show CDR1 as MNHEY and CDR2 as SVGAGI. V was pared by 5 bases and J by 2 bases, with 6 bases of the junction left unmatched. The CDR3 bases are TGTGCCAGCAGTGCATACGGACAGGCCTACGAGCAGTACTTC. Translation: CASSAYGQAYEQYF.

This clonotype was observed at least ten times. The rearrangement links TRBV6-6 to TRBJ2-5; D not resolved. The ends were cut back, 5 bases at V and 5 bases at J, with 12 bases in the middle. Germline CDR1 is MNHNY and CDR2 is SVGAGI (reference sequence). This CDR3 region has 13 residues. This CDR3 reads CASSTPEKETQYF. Here the CDR3 DNA reads TGTGCCAGCAGTACCCCGGAGAAGGAGACCCAGTACTTC.

This clonotype showed up just a few times. The chain carries TRBV5-1 and TRBJ2-3, with 7 positions matching TRBD2. V lost 3 bases to trimming and J lost 1 base; unmatched junction nucleotides: 11. This CDR3 has 17 amino acids. Germline V gives CDR1 SGHRS, CDR2 YFSETQ. The CDR3 DNA reads TGCGCCAGCAGCTCAGCCCCGGCGGCGGGGGGCACAGATACGCAGTATTTT. Its translation is CASSSAPAAGGTDTQYF.

This clonotype was detected ten times or more. This chain connects TRBV5-1 to TRBJ2-2, with D possibly TRBD1 on 6 matching bases. The length of the CDR3 is 15 residues. Trimming shortened V by 5 bases and J by 0 bases, and 11 bases separated the two germline ends. Germline loops: CDR1 SGHRS, CDR2 YFSETQ. The CDR3 here is CASRYRTANTGELFF. CDR3 bases: TGCGCCAGCAGGTACAGGACAGCGAACACCGGGGAGCTGTTTTTT.

A few counts support this clonotype. The chain carries TRBV4-1 and TRBJ1-6; the match to TRBD1 covers 7 bases. This CDR3 is built from 15 residues. The V and J ends lost 1 base and 11 bases, in that order; junction bases with no gene match: 8. Germline values: CDR1 MGHRA, CDR2 YSYEKL. The CDR3 DNA follows: TGCGCCAGCAGCCAAGGTCCCCAGGGGGGTACACCCCTCCACTTT. This codes for CASSQGPQGGTPLHF.

The chain couples TRBV6-1 to TRBJ2-7; D might be TRBD1 (5 bases). The CDR3 has 15 residues. The V gene's germline CDR1 is MNHNS and CDR2 SASEGT. The ends were cut back, 1 base at V and 3 bases at J, with 13 bases in the middle. The CDR3 coding sequence is TGTGCCAGCAGTGAAGGGTCAGGGCAGCTCTACGAGCAGTACTTC. It encodes CASSEGSGQLYEQYF.

This rearrangement joins TRBV7-9 to TRBJ2-5; D may be TRBD2 (6 bases). V lost 8 bases and J lost 5, with 12 bases in between. The CDR3 covers 12 residues. Germline lookup yields CDR1 SEHNR and CDR2 FQNEAQ (reference sequence). The CDR3 DNA sequence: TGTGCCAGCGGGATCAGCGGGGAGACCCAGTACTTC. This codes for CASGISGETQYF.

The rearrangement uses TRBV6-5 and TRBJ1-4; D call uncertain. Germline V gives CDR1 MNHEY, CDR2 SVGAGI. This CDR3 has 14 residues. Trimming left V 0 bases short and J 4 bases short, with 6 bases between. The DNA for the CDR3 is TGTGCCAGCAGTTACTCCGGGTATAATGAAAAACTGTTTTTT. Its protein is CASSYSGYNEKLFF.

The V and J genes are TRBV6-2 or TRBV6-3 and TRBJ1-1, with 12 bases matching TRBD1. The trim removed 5 bases at V and 6 bases at J, leaving 10 bases unmatched. This CDR3 comprises 16 residues. Germline values: CDR1 MNHEY, CDR2 SVGEGT. CDR3: CASSTPGQGAISEAFF. CDR3 DNA sequence: TGTGCCAGCAGTACACCGGGACAGGGGGCGATATCTGAAGCTTTCTTT.